The next 5 T cell receptor beta chains were all read from a single sample in a study of T cell changes during pregnancy in multiple sclerosis. Here immunoSEQ multiplex PCR was the method, and the copy in TCRdb shows in-frame clones only, minus some. This table holds 77,000 or so clones, 85% to 95% found once. Material: peripheral blood, obtained in the second trimester of pregnancy. The receptor set was obtained from a female donor in good health, enrolled as a control in a pregnancy study.

The chain uses TRBV18 and TRBJ1-3, with unresolved D. Germline V gives CDR1 KGHSH, CDR2 LQKENI. This CDR3 is built from 15 residues. The V end was cut by 2 bases, the J end by 2 bases, with 10 bases between. CDR3 in DNA: TGTGCCAGCTCACCATTCGGGGATACTGGAAACACCATATATTTT. Its translation is CASSPFGDTGNTIYF.

The chain is built from TRBV5-1 and TRBJ2-3; 11 positions agree with TRBD2. Germline V gives CDR1 SGHRS, CDR2 YFSETQ. The CDR3 has 16 amino acids. V dropped 2 bases and J dropped 0; count of bases not matched to a gene: 2. The CDR3 nucleotides read TGCGCCAGCAGCTTTCGACTAGCGGGGAGCACAGATACGCAGTATTTT. Its protein product is CASSFRLAGSTDTQYF.

The genes are TRBV13 and TRBJ2-7; 9 nucleotides agree with TRBD1. The CDR3 is 19 amino acids. Trimming cost V 1 base and J 0 bases; bases outside gene matches: 13. Looked up from germline, CDR1 is PRHDT and CDR2 is FYEKMQ (reference sequence). CDR3: CASSLVGTGFSTGSYEQYF. The CDR3, as DNA: TGTGCCAGCAGCTTAGTCGGGACAGGGTTTTCCACGGGCTCCTACGAGCAGTACTTC.

J is TRBJ1-2 and V is TRBV18; D is ambiguous. Germline CDR1 and CDR2: KGHSH and LQKENI. V lost 3 bases and J lost 10, with 18 bases in between. This CDR3 spans 14 amino acids. The CDR3 nucleotides read TGTGCCAGCTCACCTCCCGGATCTCAGCGATCCTACACCTTC. Its translation is CASSPPGSQRSYTF.

The rearrangement links TRBV6-5 to TRBJ1-1, with D tentatively TRBD1 (5 bases). V lost 3 bases and J 0 bases, leaving 14 bases between the germline ends. CDR3 length equals 16 residues. In germline, CDR1 is MNHEY, CDR2 SVGAGI. CDR3 in amino acids: CASSYSGTHMNTEAFF. Written as DNA, the CDR3 is TGTGCCAGCAGTTATTCCGGGACTCACATGAACACTGAAGCTTTCTTT.